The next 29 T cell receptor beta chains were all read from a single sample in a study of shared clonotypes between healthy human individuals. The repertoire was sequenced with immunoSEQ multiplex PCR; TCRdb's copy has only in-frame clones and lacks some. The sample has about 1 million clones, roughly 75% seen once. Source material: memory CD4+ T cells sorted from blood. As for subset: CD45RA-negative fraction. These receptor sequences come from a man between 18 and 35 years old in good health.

The CDR3 protein is CASSSRLEANNEQFF. The CDR3 nucleotides read TGTGCCAGCAGCTCCCGACTAGAGGCAAACAATGAGCAGTTCTTC. This chain links TRBV7-9 with TRBJ2-1; a possible D gene is TRBD2 (6 bases). Germline loops: CDR1 SEHNR, CDR2 FQNEAQ (reference sequence). The CDR3 is 15 amino acids. V lost 4 bases, J lost 5 bases, and 15 bases lay in between.

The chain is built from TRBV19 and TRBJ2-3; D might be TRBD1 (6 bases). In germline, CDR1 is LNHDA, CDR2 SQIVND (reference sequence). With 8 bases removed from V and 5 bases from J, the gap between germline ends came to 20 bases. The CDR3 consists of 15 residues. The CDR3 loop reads CASGDRIGTRDTQYF. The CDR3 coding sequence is TGTGCCAGTGGTGACCGCATTGGGACAAGAGATACGCAGTATTTT.

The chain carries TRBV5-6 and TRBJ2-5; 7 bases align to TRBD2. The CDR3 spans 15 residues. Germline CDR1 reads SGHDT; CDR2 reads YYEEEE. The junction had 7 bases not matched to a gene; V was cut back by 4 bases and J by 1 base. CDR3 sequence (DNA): TGTGCCAGCAGCCCGTTAGGACTAGGCCAAGAGACCCAGTACTTC. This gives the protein CASSPLGLGQETQYF.

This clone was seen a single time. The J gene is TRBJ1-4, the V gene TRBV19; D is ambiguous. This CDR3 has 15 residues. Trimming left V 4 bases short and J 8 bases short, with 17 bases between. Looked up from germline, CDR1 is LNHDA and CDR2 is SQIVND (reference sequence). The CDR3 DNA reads TGTGCCAGTAGTACCCTAGCAGGAGGTGAGGAAAAACTGTTTTTT. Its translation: CASSTLAGGEEKLFF.

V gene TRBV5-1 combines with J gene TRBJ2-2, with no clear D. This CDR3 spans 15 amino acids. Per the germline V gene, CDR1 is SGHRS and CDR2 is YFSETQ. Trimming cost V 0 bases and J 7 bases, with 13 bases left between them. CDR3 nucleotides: TGCGCCAGCAGCTTGGGGGCCCCCTCGAGCGGGGAGCTGTTTTTT. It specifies CASSLGAPSSGELFF.

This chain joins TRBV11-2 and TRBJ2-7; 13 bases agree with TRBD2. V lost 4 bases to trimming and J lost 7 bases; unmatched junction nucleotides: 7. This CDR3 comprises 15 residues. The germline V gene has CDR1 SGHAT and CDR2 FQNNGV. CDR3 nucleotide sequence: TGTGCCAGCAGCTCTCCGACTAGCGGGAGGCGGGAGCAGTACTTC. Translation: CASSSPTSGRREQYF.

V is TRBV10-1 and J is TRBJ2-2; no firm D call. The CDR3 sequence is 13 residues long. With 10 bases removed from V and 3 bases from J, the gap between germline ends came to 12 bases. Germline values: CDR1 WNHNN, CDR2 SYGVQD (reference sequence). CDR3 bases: TGCGCCACCTCAGAGACCTACACCGGGGAGCTGTTTTTT. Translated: CATSETYTGELFF.

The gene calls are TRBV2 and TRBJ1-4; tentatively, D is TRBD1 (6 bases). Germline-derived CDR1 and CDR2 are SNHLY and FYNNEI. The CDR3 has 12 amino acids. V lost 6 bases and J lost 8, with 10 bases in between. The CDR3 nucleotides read TGTGCCAGCAGGGACAGTTCCGAAAAACTGTTTTTT. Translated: CASRDSSEKLFF.

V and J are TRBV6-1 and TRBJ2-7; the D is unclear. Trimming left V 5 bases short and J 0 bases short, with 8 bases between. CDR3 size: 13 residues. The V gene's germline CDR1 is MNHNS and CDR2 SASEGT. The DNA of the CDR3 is TGTGCCAGCAGTTTAGAAAGCTCCTACGAGCAGTACTTC. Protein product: CASSLESSYEQYF.

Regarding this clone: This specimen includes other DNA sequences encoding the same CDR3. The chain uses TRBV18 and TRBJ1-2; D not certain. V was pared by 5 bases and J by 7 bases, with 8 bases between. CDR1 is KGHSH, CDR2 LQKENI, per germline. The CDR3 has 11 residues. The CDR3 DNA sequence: TGTGCCAGCTCAGGAGACCGTGGCTACACCTTC. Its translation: CASSGDRGYTF. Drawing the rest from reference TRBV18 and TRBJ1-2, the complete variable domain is NAGVMQNPRHLVRRRGQEARLRCSPMKGHSHVYWYRQLPEEGLKFMVYLQKENIIDESGMPKERFSAEFPKEGPSILRIQQVVRGDSAAYFCASSGDRGYTFGSGTRLTVV.

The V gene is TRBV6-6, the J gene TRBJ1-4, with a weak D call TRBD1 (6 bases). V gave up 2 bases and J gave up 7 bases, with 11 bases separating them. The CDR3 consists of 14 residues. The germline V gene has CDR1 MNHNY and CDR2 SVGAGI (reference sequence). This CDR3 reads CASSYAGGSEKLFF. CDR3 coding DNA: TGTGCCAGCAGTTACGCCGGGGGCTCTGAAAAACTGTTTTTT.

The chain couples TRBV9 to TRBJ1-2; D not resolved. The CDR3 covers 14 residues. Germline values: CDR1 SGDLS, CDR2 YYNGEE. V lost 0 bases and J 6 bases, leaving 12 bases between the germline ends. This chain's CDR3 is CASSVGGPGNGYTF. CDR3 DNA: TGTGCCAGCAGCGTAGGAGGGCCGGGGAATGGCTACACCTTC.

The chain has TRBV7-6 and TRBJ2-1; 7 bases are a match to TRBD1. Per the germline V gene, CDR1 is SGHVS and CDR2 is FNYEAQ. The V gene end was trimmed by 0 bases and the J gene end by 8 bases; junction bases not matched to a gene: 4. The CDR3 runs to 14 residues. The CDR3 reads CASSLARTGDEQFF. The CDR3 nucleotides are TGTGCCAGCAGCTTAGCGCGGACAGGAGATGAGCAGTTCTTC. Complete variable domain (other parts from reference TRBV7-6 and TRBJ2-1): GAGVSQSPRYKVTKRGQDVALRCDPISGHVSLYWYRQALGQGPEFLTYFNYEAQQDKSGLPNDRFSAERPEGSISTLTIQRTEQRDSAMYRCASSLARTGDEQFFGPGTRLTVL.

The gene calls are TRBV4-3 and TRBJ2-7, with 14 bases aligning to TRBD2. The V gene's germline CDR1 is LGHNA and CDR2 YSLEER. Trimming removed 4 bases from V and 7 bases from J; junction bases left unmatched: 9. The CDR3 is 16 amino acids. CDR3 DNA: TGCGCCAGCAGCCCAGGACTAGCGGGAGGCCCGGGGGAGCAGTACTTC. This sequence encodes CASSPGLAGGPGEQYF.

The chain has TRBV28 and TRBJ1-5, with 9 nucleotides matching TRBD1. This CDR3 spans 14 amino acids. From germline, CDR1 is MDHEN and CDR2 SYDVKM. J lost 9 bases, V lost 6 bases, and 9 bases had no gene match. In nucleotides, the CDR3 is TGTGCCAGCAGACTGACAGGGGGGAGGTCGCCCCAGCATTTT. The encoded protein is CASRLTGGRSPQHF.

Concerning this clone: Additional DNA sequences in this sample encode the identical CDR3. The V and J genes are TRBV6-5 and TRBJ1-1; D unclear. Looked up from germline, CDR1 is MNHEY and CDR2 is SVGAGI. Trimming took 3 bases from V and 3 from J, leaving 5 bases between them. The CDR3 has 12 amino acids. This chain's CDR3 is CASSYSHTEAFF. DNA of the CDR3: TGTGCCAGCAGTTATTCTCACACTGAAGCTTTCTTT.

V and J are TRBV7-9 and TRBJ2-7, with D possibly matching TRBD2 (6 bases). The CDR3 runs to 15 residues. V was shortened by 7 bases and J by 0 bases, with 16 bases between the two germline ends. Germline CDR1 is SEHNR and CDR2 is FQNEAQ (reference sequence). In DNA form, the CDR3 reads TGTGCCAGCACCCCAGGCGGGGTTCTCTCCTACGAGCAGTACTTC. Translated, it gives CASTPGGVLSYEQYF.

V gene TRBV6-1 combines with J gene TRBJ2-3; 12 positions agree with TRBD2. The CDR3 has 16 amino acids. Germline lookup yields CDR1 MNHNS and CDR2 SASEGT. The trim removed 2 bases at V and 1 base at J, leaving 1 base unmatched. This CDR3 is CASSELAGGGTDTQYF. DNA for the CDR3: TGTGCCAGCAGTGAACTAGCGGGGGGGGGCACAGATACGCAGTATTTT.

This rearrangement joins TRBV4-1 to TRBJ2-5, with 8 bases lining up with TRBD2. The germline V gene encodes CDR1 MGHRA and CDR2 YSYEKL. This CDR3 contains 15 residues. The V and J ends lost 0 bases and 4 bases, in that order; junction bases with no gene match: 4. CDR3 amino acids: CASSQEASGRETQYF. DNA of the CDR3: TGCGCCAGCAGCCAAGAAGCTAGCGGGCGAGAGACCCAGTACTTC.

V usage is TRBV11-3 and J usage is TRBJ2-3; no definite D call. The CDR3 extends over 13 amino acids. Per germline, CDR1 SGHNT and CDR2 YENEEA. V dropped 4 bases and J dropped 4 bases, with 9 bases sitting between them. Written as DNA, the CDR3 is TGTGCCAGCAGCTCCGGAGCATCAGATACGCAGTATTTT. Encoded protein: CASSSGASDTQYF.

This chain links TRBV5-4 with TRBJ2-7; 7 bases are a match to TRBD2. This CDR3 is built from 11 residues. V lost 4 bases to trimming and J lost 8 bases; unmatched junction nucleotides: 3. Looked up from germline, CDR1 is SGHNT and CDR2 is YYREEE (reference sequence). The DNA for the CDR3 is TGTGCCAGCAGCCCGGGGGGAAAGCAGTACTTC. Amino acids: CASSPGGKQYF.

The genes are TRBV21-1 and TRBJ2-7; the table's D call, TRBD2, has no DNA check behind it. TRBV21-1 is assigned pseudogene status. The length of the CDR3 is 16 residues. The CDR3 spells CASSKGGLRLGYEQYF. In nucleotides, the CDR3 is TGTGCCAGCAGCAAAGGCGGACTTCGGCTGGGCTACGAGCAGTACTTC.

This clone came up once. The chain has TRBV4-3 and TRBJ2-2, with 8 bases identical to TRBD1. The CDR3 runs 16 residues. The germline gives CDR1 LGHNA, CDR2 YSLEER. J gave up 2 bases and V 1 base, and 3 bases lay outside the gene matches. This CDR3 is CASSQAGQVNTGELFF. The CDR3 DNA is TGCGCCAGCAGCCAAGCGGGACAGGTAAACACCGGGGAGCTGTTTTTT.

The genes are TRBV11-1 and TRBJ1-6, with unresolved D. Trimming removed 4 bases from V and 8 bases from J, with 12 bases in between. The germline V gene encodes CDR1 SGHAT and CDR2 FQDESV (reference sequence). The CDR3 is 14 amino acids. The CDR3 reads CASSYGRQDSPLHF. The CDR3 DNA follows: TGTGCCAGCAGCTACGGCCGTCAGGATTCACCCCTCCACTTT.

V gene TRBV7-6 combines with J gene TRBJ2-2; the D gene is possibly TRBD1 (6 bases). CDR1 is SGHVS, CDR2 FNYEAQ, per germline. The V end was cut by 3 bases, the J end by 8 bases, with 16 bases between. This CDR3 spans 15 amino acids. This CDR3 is CASSLVFGGWGELFF. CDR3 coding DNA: TGTGCCAGCAGCTTGGTGTTTGGGGGCTGGGGGGAGCTGTTTTTT.

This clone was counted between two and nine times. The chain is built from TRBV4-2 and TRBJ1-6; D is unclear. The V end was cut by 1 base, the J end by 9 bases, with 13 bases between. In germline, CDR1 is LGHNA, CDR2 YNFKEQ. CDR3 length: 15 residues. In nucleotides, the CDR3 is TGTGCCAGCAGCCAAGTTTGGCAGATGAGTTCACCCCTCCACTTT. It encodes CASSQVWQMSSPLHF.

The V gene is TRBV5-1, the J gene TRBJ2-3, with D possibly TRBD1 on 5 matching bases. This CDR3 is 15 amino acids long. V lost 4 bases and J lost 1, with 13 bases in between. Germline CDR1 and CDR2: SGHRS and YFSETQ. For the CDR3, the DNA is TGCGCCAGCAGCCGAGACAGTCCCCGCACAGATACGCAGTATTTT. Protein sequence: CASSRDSPRTDTQYF.

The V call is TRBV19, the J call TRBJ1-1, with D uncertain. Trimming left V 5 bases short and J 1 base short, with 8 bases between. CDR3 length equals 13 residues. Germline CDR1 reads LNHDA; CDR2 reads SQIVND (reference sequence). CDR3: CASSPDPNTEAFF. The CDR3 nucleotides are TGTGCCAGTAGTCCCGACCCGAACACTGAAGCTTTCTTT. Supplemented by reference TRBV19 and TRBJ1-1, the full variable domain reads DGGITQSPKYLFRKEGQNVTLSCEQNLNHDAMYWYRQDPGQGLRLIYYSQIVNDFQKGDIAEGYSVSREKKESFPLTVTSAQKNPTAFYLCASSPDPNTEAFFGQGTRLTVV.

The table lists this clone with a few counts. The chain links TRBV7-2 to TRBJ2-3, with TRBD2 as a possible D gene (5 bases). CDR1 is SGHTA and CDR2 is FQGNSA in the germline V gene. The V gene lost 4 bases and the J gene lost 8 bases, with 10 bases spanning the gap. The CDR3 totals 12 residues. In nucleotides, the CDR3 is TGTGCCAGCAGCTCCGCTCGGGGTACGCAGTATTTT. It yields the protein CASSSARGTQYF.